This T cell receptor (beta chain) was retrieved from a study of cytomegalovirus exposure and HLA in healthy donors. Germline V gene lookup returns CDR1 MNHEY and CDR2 SMNVEV (reference sequence). The CDR3 is made up of 16 amino acids. The V gene end was trimmed by 2 bases and the J gene end by 2 bases; junction bases not matched to a gene: 6. 13 Jbeta primers and 60 Vbeta primers were used for the PCR. Some clones are missing from TCRdb's copy, which holds only in-frame ones; the method was immunoSEQ multiplex PCR. The table lists roughly 130,000 clones, roughly four fifths of them singletons, with approximately 5% in the top ten.

The receptor was derived from a woman between 50 and 59 years old in good health and CMV-seropositive. V gene TRBV27 combines with J gene TRBJ2-3; 8 nucleotides match TRBD2. Sequenced sample: PBMCs. The CDR3 DNA reads as TGTGCCAGCAGTTTACGGGGGGGTTCTCCCACAGATACGCAGTATTTT. It codes for CASSLRGGSPTDTQYF.